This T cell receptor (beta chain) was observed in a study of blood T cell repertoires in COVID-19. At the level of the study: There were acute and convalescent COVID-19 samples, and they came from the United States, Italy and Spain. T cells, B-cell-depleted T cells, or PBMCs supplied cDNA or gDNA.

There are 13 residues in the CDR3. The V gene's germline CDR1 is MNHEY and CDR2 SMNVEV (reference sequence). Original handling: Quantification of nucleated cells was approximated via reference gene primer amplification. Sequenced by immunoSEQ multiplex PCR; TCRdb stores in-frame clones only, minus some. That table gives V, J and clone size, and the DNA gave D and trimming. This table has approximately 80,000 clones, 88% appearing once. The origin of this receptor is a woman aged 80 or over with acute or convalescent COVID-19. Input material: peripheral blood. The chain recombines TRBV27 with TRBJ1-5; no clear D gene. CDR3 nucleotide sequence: TGTGCTACAGCACGGAAGTGGGATCAGCCCCAGCATTTT. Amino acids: CATARKWDQPQHF.